At least ten counts were recorded for the clone carrying this T cell receptor (beta chain). Its antigen remains unidentified. From the 5' RACE reads, TCRdb called clonotypes with MiXCR, one entry per CDR3 protein. The sample shows 16,000 or so distinct CDR3 sequences, 6.8% of them seen only once. Regarding time point: sample taken at primary tumor resection. The input material, whole RNA from tumor, nontumor lung or frozen PBMC, was sequenced unsorted. V dropped 0 bases and J dropped 4 bases, with 13 bases sitting between them. This CDR3 region has 15 residues. Per the germline V gene, CDR1 is SGDLS and CDR2 is YYNGEE. This sample was included in a study of spatial heterogeneity in lung cancer. Study-wide context: Raw sequencing reads included, on average, more than eight appearances of each unique TCR and UMI combination. General study findings and limits: For tumor T cells, estimated coverage reached only approximately 7% (alpha) and 12% to 15% (beta). Mutation counts in tumors were tracked by counts of expanded intratumoral alpha and beta TCRs.

The genes are TRBV9 and TRBJ1-1; D not resolved. Sequencing was performed on lung tumor tissue, taken at surgery. This TCR was recovered from a female donor with early-stage non-small cell lung cancer. CDR3 residues: CASSVGTFRSTEAFF. Here the CDR3 DNA reads TGTGCCAGCAGCGTAGGCACCTTTAGAAGCACTGAAGCTTTCTTT.